The rows below give T cell receptor beta chains drawn from one sample of a study of cytomegalovirus exposure and HLA in healthy donors. Repertoires were generated with immunoSEQ multiplex PCR, while TCRdb's copy carries only in-frame clones and drops some. The sample records 210,000 or so clones, roughly 88% being singletons. Sequenced sample: PBMCs. Receptors were obtained from a woman younger than 30 in good health and CMV-seronegative. Both conserved end residues are part of each CDR3. A D gene is named only where the DNA matches it firmly. The size field is filled for only some rows; it gives once, few, many or a size class.

DNA: TGTGCCAGCTCACAGTCGGGAGAAGGCGGCGGGGAGCTGTTTTTT; CDR3: CASSQSGEGGGELFF; size: .; V: TRBV18; J: TRBJ2-2; D: .
DNA: TGTGCCAGCAGCGCCGCCGGAGACTACCAAGAGACCCAGTACTTC; CDR3: CASSAAGDYQETQYF; size: .; V: TRBV7-3; J: TRBJ2-5; D: .
DNA: TGTGCCAGTAGTATCTCCCTAGCTGGCAATGAGCAGTTCTTC; CDR3: CASSISLAGNEQFF; size: few; V: TRBV19; J: TRBJ2-1; D: .
DNA: TGTGCCAGCACCGAGGGGGGGTCGAGCTCTCGGGTCTACGAGCAGTACTTC; CDR3: CASTEGGSSSRVYEQYF; size: .; V: TRBV7-2; J: TRBJ2-7; D: .
DNA: TGTGCCTGGAGTAGGGGGACACCTAAAGACCCCAATGAGCAGTTCTTC; CDR3: CAWSRGTPKDPNEQFF; size: .; V: TRBV30; J: TRBJ2-1; D: .
DNA: TGTGCCAGCAGCGGTACCCCGGGGTCTGGGGCCAACGTCCTGACTTTC; CDR3: CASSGTPGSGANVLTF; size: few; V: TRBV2; J: TRBJ2-6; D: .
DNA: TGTGCCACCAGCAGAGTGTCCCGGGACAGGGGGCGGGCTGGCTACACCTTC; CDR3: CATSRVSRDRGRAGYTF; size: .; V: TRBV15; J: TRBJ1-2; D: TRBD1
DNA: TGTGCCAGCAGTTACTTACTTGGAGTGGGCACAGATACGCAGTATTTT; CDR3: CASSYLLGVGTDTQYF; size: .; V: TRBV2; J: TRBJ2-3; D: .
DNA: TGTGCCAGCAGCTCAGAGATGGGCCACGACAATGAGCAGTTCTTC; CDR3: CASSSEMGHDNEQFF; size: .; V: TRBV7-9; J: TRBJ2-1; D: .
DNA: TGTGCCAGCAGCGAACGGACAGGGCCCAATCAGCCCCAGCATTTT; CDR3: CASSERTGPNQPQHF; size: .; V: TRBV5-8; J: TRBJ1-5; D: TRBD1
DNA: TGCGCCAGCAGCTTAGGACAGGGCCTTTACAATGAGCAGTTCTTC; CDR3: CASSLGQGLYNEQFF; size: .; V: TRBV5-1; J: TRBJ2-1; D: TRBD1
DNA: TGTGCCAGCAGCTCTGGCGGGCTTAGCACAGATACGCAGTATTTT; CDR3: CASSSGGLSTDTQYF; size: .; V: TRBV7-2; J: TRBJ2-3; D: .
DNA: TGTGCCAGCAGCCCCCGGACTAGCGGGAGGGAAGTAAGTGAGCAGTTCTTC; CDR3: CASSPRTSGREVSEQFF; size: few; V: TRBV4-2; J: TRBJ2-1; D: TRBD2
DNA: TGTGCCAGTAGTACCAGGGGGCGGGGCTCGTACAATGAGCAGTTCTTC; CDR3: CASSTRGRGSYNEQFF; size: .; V: TRBV19; J: TRBJ2-1; D: TRBD1
DNA: TGCGCCAGCTCACCCGACAGGGCCGGGGAGCTGTTTTTT; CDR3: CASSPDRAGELFF; size: once; V: TRBV23-1; J: TRBJ2-2; D: TRBD1
DNA: TGTGCCAGCAGCTTCGACCAGGGCGTCGGCTACACCTTC; CDR3: CASSFDQGVGYTF; size: .; V: TRBV11-2; J: TRBJ1-2; D: .
DNA: TGTGCCAGTAGTTCGGTTCAGGGCCAATACTTC; CDR3: CASSSVQGQYF; size: .; V: TRBV19; J: TRBJ2-7; D: .
DNA: TGTGCCAGCAGTTCGGCTAGCGGGGAGTACCAAGAGACCCAGTACTTC; CDR3: CASSSASGEYQETQYF; size: once; V: TRBV28; J: TRBJ2-5; D: TRBD2
DNA: TGTGCCAGCAGTCCTGTTGCTCCCTCGGATGAGCAGTTCTTC; CDR3: CASSPVAPSDEQFF; size: .; V: TRBV28; J: TRBJ2-1; D: .
DNA: TGCGCCAGCAGTGGGACAGGCAGCAATCAGCCCCAGCATTTT; CDR3: CASSGTGSNQPQHF; size: few; V: TRBV23-1; J: TRBJ1-5; D: TRBD1
DNA: TGCGCCAGCAGCCAAGTCAGAGCGGGAGGGGCCAACGAGCAGTACTTC; CDR3: CASSQVRAGGANEQYF; size: .; V: TRBV4-1; J: TRBJ2-7; D: TRBD2
DNA: TGTGCCAGCAGCTTCAGGGGCGGTTATGGCTACACCTTC; CDR3: CASSFRGGYGYTF; size: .; V: TRBV5-6; J: TRBJ1-2; D: .
DNA: TGTGCCAGCTCACCACAGGAGGCTCCGCATGGCTACACCTTC; CDR3: CASSPQEAPHGYTF; size: .; V: TRBV18; J: TRBJ1-2; D: .
DNA: TGCGCCAGCAGCCTCTTTGGGACTAGTGGGAAAGAGACCCAGTACTTC; CDR3: CASSLFGTSGKETQYF; size: once; V: TRBV5-1; J: TRBJ2-5; D: TRBD2
DNA: TGTGCCAGCAGCCCGGGGGACGGATTCTCCTACGAGCAGTACTTC; CDR3: CASSPGDGFSYEQYF; size: .; V: TRBV5-6; J: TRBJ2-7; D: .
DNA: TGCGCCAGCAGCTTGGCACCCAGGGGAATGAACACTGAAGCTTTCTTT; CDR3: CASSLAPRGMNTEAFF; size: .; V: TRBV5-1; J: TRBJ1-1; D: .
DNA: TGTGCCAGCAGCCACTCTGGGGGGGGAGGCGGCTATGGCTACACCTTC; CDR3: CASSHSGGGGGYGYTF; size: .; V: TRBV7-9; J: TRBJ1-2; D: .
DNA: TGTGCCAGCTCACCAGGTCCTAGGGAGCAGTTCTTC; CDR3: CASSPGPREQFF; size: .; V: TRBV18; J: TRBJ2-1; D: .
DNA: TGTGCCAGCTCACCTACGGACAGTCGTATCGGCCGAGATACGCAGTATTTT; CDR3: CASSPTDSRIGRDTQYF; size: .; V: TRBV18; J: TRBJ2-3; D: .
DNA: TGTGCCACTAGAAACAGGGGGCTTACCCGGGGTCGGGTCGAGCAGTACTTC; CDR3: CATRNRGLTRGRVEQYF; size: once; V: TRBV27; J: TRBJ2-7; D: TRBD1
DNA: TGTGCCACCAGCAAGGCTGGAGGACGGGTATATGAGCAGTTCTTC; CDR3: CATSKAGGRVYEQFF; size: .; V: TRBV15; J: TRBJ2-1; D: .
DNA: TGTGCCAGCTCATCGGGACAGGGGGATCGCTACACCTTC; CDR3: CASSSGQGDRYTF; size: few; V: TRBV18; J: TRBJ1-2; D: TRBD1
DNA: TGCGCCAGCAGCTTGGACAGGCCGGGAGATACGCAGTATTTT; CDR3: CASSLDRPGDTQYF; size: .; V: TRBV5-1; J: TRBJ2-3; D: .
DNA: TGTGCCACCTCGAGTGGAGGGTTAGGTAGCTATGGCTACACCTTC; CDR3: CATSSGGLGSYGYTF; size: few; V: TRBV15; J: TRBJ1-2; D: .
DNA: TGTGCCAGCAGTCCTCCTCGGTATAAGGAGGGGAACACTGAAGCTTTCTTT; CDR3: CASSPPRYKEGNTEAFF; size: .; V: TRBV28; J: TRBJ1-1; D: .
DNA: TGTGCCAGCAGCTACCAGGGGTGGGGGAACGAGCAGTACTTC; CDR3: CASSYQGWGNEQYF; size: .; V: TRBV7-9; J: TRBJ2-7; D: .
DNA: TGCAGCGTTGTGGGGGGGGACAGGGGAGATGAGCAGTTCTTC; CDR3: CSVVGGDRGDEQFF; size: .; V: TRBV29-1; J: TRBJ2-1; D: TRBD1
DNA: TGTGCCAGCAGCCAATTGACTAGCGGGAGTGGGGAGCAGTACTTC; CDR3: CASSQLTSGSGEQYF; size: once; V: TRBV14; J: TRBJ2-7; D: TRBD2
DNA: TGTGCCAGCAGCCTACTTCCAGCGGAAAACACCGGGGAGCTGTTTTTT; CDR3: CASSLLPAENTGELFF; size: .; V: TRBV7-6; J: TRBJ2-2; D: .
DNA: TGTGCCAGCAGTTTACCGGGACAGGAGATTAGCACAGATACGCAGTATTTT; CDR3: CASSLPGQEISTDTQYF; size: .; V: TRBV2; J: TRBJ2-3; D: TRBD1
DNA: TGTGCCAGCAGCTACCCGGACTCACCTCCTTACACAGATACGCAGTATTTT; CDR3: CASSYPDSPPYTDTQYF; size: .; V: TRBV2; J: TRBJ2-3; D: .
DNA: TGTGCCAGCAGTTTGTGGCACAAGACAGGGTATCGGTACTTC; CDR3: CASSLWHKTGYRYF; size: .; V: TRBV28; J: TRBJ2-4; D: TRBD1
DNA: TGTGCCAGCAGCTGGGACAGGAACTACGAGCAGTACTTC; CDR3: CASSWDRNYEQYF; size: .; V: TRBV5-6; J: TRBJ2-7; D: TRBD1
DNA: TGTGCCAGCAGCTCAAGACTAGCGGGAGTAGAGACCCAGTACTTC; CDR3: CASSSRLAGVETQYF; size: once; V: TRBV11-2; J: TRBJ2-5; D: TRBD2
DNA: TGTGCCAGCAGCTCAGCGGGGTACCTCGTCCCCCAGTACTTC; CDR3: CASSSAGYLVPQYF; size: .; V: TRBV5-6; J: TRBJ2-5; D: TRBD2
DNA: TGTGCCAGCAGCCTCCATTCGGAACAGGCCTCCTACGAGCAGTACTTC; CDR3: CASSLHSEQASYEQYF; size: .; V: TRBV27; J: TRBJ2-7; D: .
DNA: TGTGCCATCAGTGAGGCGGGCCAGCCCTACGAGCAGTACTTC; CDR3: CAISEAGQPYEQYF; size: .; V: TRBV10-3; J: TRBJ2-7; D: .
DNA: TGTGCCAGCAGCTTCCCAGGGTCCGAGCAGTACTTC; CDR3: CASSFPGSEQYF; size: few; V: TRBV7-3; J: TRBJ2-7; D: .
DNA: TGTGCCAGCAGTGAAGGCTATTTGGGAGCGGGGGAGGAGACCCAGTACTTC; CDR3: CASSEGYLGAGEETQYF; size: .; V: TRBV6-1; J: TRBJ2-5; D: TRBD2